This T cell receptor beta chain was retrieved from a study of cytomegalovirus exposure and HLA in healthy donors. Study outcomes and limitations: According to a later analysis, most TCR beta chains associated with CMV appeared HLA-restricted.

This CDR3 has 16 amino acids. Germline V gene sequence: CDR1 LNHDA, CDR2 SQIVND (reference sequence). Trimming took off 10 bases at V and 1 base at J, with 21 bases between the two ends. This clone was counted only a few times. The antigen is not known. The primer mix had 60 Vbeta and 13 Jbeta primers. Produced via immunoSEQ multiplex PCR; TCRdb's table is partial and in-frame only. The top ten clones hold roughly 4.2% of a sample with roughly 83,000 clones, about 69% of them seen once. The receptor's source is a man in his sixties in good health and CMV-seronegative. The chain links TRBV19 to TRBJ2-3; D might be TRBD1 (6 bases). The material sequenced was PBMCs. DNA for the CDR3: TGTGCCACCAAGGACCCCCTCAGGGGACGCACAGATACGCAGTATTTT. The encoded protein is CATKDPLRGRTDTQYF.